Listed here are 14 T cell receptor beta chains from one sample, sequenced in a study of blood T cell repertoires in COVID-19. Using immunoSEQ multiplex PCR, the repertoire was profiled, and TCRdb retains in-frame clones only, with some absent. The sample holds tens of thousands of clones, around 80% seen once. The sequencing sample was made of peripheral blood. Source of these receptors: a human donor in a cohort sampled during active COVID-19.

V gene TRBV29-1 combines with J gene TRBJ2-1, with 10 bases identical to TRBD1. V was pared by 6 bases and J by 4 bases, with 12 bases of the junction left unmatched. The CDR3 runs to 16 residues. Germline V CDR1 and CDR2: SQVTM, ANQGSEA. The CDR3 loop reads CSVENPTGGAYNEQFF. CDR3 nucleotide sequence: TGCAGCGTCGAGAACCCGACAGGGGGCGCTTACAATGAGCAGTTCTTC.

The chain couples TRBV18 to TRBJ1-2, with D possibly matching TRBD1 (5 bases). V lost 3 bases and J 2 bases, leaving 13 bases between the germline ends. Per the germline V gene, CDR1 is KGHSH and CDR2 is LQKENI. The CDR3 spans 15 residues. The CDR3 DNA reads TGTGCCAGCTCACCGGCACAGGCTCCGAACTATGGCTACACCTTC. It yields the protein CASSPAQAPNYGYTF.

The chain is built from TRBV7-3 and TRBJ2-3, with 9 nucleotides matching TRBD2. Germline V gives CDR1 SGHTA, CDR2 FQGTGA. The CDR3 runs 16 residues. V was pared by 1 base and J by 5 bases, with 7 bases of the junction left unmatched. The CDR3 region is CASSLNGAGGRDTQYF. The CDR3 nucleotides read TGTGCCAGCAGCTTAAATGGGGCGGGAGGGCGAGATACGCAGTATTTT.

This clone was seen just once. The rearrangement links TRBV24-1 to TRBJ1-1, with 10 bases lining up with TRBD1. The CDR3 has 14 residues. Germline CDR1 is KGHDR and CDR2 is SFDVKD. V shed 3 bases, J shed 11 bases, and the junction held 8 bases outside the gene matches. The chain's CDR3 is CATSDPGTGAQAFF. CDR3 coding DNA: TGTGCCACCAGTGATCCCGGGACAGGGGCGCAGGCTTTCTTT.

This chain links TRBV14 with TRBJ2-2; 8 nucleotides align to TRBD2. The V gene end was trimmed by 3 bases and the J gene end by 6 bases; junction bases not matched to a gene: 9. Germline V gives CDR1 SGHDN, CDR2 FVKESK. The CDR3 is 16 residues long. The CDR3, as DNA: TGTGCCAGCAGCCATATCAGCGGGAGATTCGCCGGGGAGCTGTTTTTT. Translated: CASSHISGRFAGELFF.

This rearrangement joins TRBV5-4 to TRBJ1-3; 10 nucleotides line up with TRBD1. CDR1 and CDR2 from the germline V gene are SGHNT and YYREEE (reference sequence). This CDR3 region has 16 residues. The J segment lost 1 base and the V segment lost 3 bases, leaving 4 bases of the junction unmatched. As DNA, the CDR3 is TGTGCCAGCAGCTCCGGGACAGGGGTATCTGGAAACACCATATATTTT. The encoded protein is CASSSGTGVSGNTIYF.

This sequence joins TRBV19 and TRBJ1-3; TRBD1 might be the D (6 bases). V was cut by 10 bases and J by 0 bases, with 10 bases left in between. CDR3 length: 13 amino acids. Germline loops: CDR1 LNHDA, CDR2 SQIVND (reference sequence). CDR3 residues: CATRQVSGNTIYF. The CDR3 DNA is TGTGCCACCCGACAGGTCTCTGGAAACACCATATATTTT.

This chain links TRBV6-6 with TRBJ2-2, with TRBD2 as a possible D gene (6 bases). CDR3 length: 16 residues. Germline V CDR1 and CDR2: MNHNY, SVGAGI (reference sequence). V was cut by 4 bases and J by 1 base, with 13 bases left in between. This chain's CDR3 is CASSSSGRGNTGELFF. CDR3 in DNA: TGTGCCAGCAGTTCCTCGGGGCGGGGGAACACCGGGGAGCTGTTTTTT.

The chain links TRBV7-3 to TRBJ2-1; D possibly corresponds to TRBD2 (6 bases). Germline V lookup: CDR1 SGHTA, CDR2 FQGTGA. V lost 4 bases to trimming and J lost 9 bases, with 13 bases between them. This CDR3 has 13 residues. CDR3 DNA: TGTGCCAGCAGCTCAATTCACGGGGGTGAGCAGTTCTTC. Translation gives CASSSIHGGEQFF. The full variable domain, rest sourced from reference TRBV7-3 and TRBJ2-1, is GAGVSQTPSNKVTEKGKYVELRCDPISGHTALYWYRQSLGQGPEFLIYFQGTGAADDSGLPNDRFFAVRPEGSVSTLKIQRTERGDSAVYLCASSSIHGGEQFFGPGTRLTVL.

The chain joins TRBV28 to TRBJ1-4, with TRBD1 as a possible D gene (5 bases). Germline loops: CDR1 MDHEN, CDR2 SYDVKM. V was cut by 7 bases and J by 8 bases, with 14 bases left in between. CDR3 length: 13 amino acids. CDR3 DNA: TGTGCCAGCACCGGGCAGGGCGGAGAAAAACTGTTTTTT. Amino acids: CASTGQGGEKLFF.

This rearrangement joins TRBV4-3 to TRBJ1-4; 8 nucleotides align to TRBD1. V lost 5 bases, J lost 7 bases, and 9 bases stayed unmatched. Germline values: CDR1 LGHNA, CDR2 YSLEER. The CDR3 consists of 15 residues. The CDR3 region is CASSLRQGWGEKLFF. CDR3 coding DNA: TGCGCCAGCAGCTTACGACAGGGGTGGGGTGAAAAACTGTTTTTT.

CDR3 in DNA: TGTGCCTGGAGCAATAGCCCCAACTTAGATACGCAGTATTTT. It encodes CAWSNSPNLDTQYF. The rearrangement joins TRBV30 to TRBJ2-3, with no clear D. The CDR3 has 14 amino acids. Germline assignment: CDR1 GTSNPN and CDR2 SVGIG (reference sequence). Between the trimmed V and J ends, which lost 3 bases and 5 bases, there was a span of 15 bases. The variable domain in full, completed from reference TRBV30 and TRBJ2-3, reads SQTIHQWPATLVQPVGSPLSLECTVEGTSNPNLYWYRQAAGRGLQLLFYSVGIGQISSEVPQNLSASRPQDRQFILSSKKLLLSDSGFYLCAWSNSPNLDTQYFGPGTRLTVL.

The chain's CDR3 is CASSHRDTQLSNQPQHF. The CDR3 nucleotides read TGTGCCAGCAGTCACCGGGACACCCAACTTAGCAATCAGCCCCAGCATTTT. The chain employs TRBV6-6 and TRBJ1-5; D perhaps matches TRBD1 (6 bases). The V end lost 5 bases, the J end lost 0 bases, and 17 bases lay between the germline ends. CDR1 is MNHNY, CDR2 SVGAGI, per germline (reference sequence). There are 17 residues in the CDR3.

There are many counts of this clone. The V gene is TRBV7-6, the J gene TRBJ1-2; D gene ambiguous. CDR3 length: 13 residues. Germline CDR1 and CDR2: SGHVS and FNYEAQ. Trimming stripped 8 bases from V and 4 bases from J, with 14 bases between. In DNA, the CDR3 is TGTGCCAGCGCTACCCGGGGAGGCTATGGCTACACCTTC. It is translated as CASATRGGYGYTF.